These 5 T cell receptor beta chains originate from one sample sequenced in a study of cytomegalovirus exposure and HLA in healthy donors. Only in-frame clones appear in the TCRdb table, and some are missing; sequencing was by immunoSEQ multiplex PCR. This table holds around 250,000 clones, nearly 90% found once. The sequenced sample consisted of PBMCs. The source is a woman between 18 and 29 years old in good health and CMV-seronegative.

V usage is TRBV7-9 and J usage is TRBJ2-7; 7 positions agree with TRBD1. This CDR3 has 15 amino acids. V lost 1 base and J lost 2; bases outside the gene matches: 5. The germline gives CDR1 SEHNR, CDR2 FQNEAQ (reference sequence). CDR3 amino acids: CASSLVGQVAYEQYF. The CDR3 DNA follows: TGTGCCAGCAGCTTAGTCGGACAGGTCGCCTACGAGCAGTACTTC. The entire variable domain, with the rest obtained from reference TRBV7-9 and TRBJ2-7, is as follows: DTGVSQNPRHKITKRGQNVTFRCDPISEHNRLYWYRQTLGQGPEFLTYFQNEAQLEKSRLLSDRFSAERPKGSFSTLEIQRTEQGDSAMYLCASSLVGQVAYEQYFGPGTRLTVT.

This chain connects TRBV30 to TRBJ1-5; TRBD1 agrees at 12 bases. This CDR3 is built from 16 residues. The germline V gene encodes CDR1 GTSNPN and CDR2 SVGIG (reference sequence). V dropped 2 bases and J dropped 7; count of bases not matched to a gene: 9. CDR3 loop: CAWSLAGTGGWQPQHF. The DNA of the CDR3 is TGTGCCTGGAGTTTAGCCGGGACAGGGGGCTGGCAGCCCCAGCATTTT.

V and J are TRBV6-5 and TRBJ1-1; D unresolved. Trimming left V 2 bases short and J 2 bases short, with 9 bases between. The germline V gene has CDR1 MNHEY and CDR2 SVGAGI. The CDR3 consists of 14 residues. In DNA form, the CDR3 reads TGTGCCAGCAGTTACCCGGGATCCAACACTGAAGCTTTCTTT. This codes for CASSYPGSNTEAFF.

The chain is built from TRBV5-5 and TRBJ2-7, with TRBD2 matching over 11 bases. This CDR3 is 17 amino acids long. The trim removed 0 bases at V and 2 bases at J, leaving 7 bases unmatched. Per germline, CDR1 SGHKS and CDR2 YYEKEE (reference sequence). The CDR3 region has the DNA TGTGCCAGCAGCTTGGTCCCTAGCGGGGGGTTAGCCTACGAGCAGTACGTC. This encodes CASSLVPSGGLAYEQYV.

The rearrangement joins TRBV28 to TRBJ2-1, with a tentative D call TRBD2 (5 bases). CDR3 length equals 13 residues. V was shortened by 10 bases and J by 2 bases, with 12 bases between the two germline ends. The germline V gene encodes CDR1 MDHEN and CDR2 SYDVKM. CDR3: CATKKLAYNEQFF. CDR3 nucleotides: TGTGCCACCAAAAAACTAGCCTACAATGAGCAGTTCTTC.